This T cell receptor (beta chain) emerged from a study of blood T cell repertoires in COVID-19. Participant ages covered roughly 18 to 89 years across about 25 US areas. Assignments of participants to cohorts depended upon their own reported clinical history. Individuals in the exposed group had encountered a COVID-19 case within 2 weeks preceding study entry. Per the original methods: Estimation of nucleated cell counts relied on the amplification of reference gene primers. Assay used: immunoSEQ multiplex PCR; TCRdb lists only in-frame clones, some missing. V and J calls and clone size follow that table, whereas D and trimming were derived from the DNA. The table has a few hundred thousand clones, 70% to 90% seen once. CDR3 length: 17 amino acids. With 4 bases clipped from V and 2 bases from J, the junction kept 6 bases outside the gene matches. Germline loops: CDR1 LNHDA, CDR2 SQIVND (reference sequence).

The sequence was collected from a woman in her 50s who had been exposed to COVID-19. The sequenced sample was PBMCs or T cells enriched from blood (not recorded which). The V gene is TRBV19, the J gene TRBJ2-6; 9 positions agree with TRBD1. CDR3 DNA: TGTGCCAGTAGTAAAGGGGGACAGGGAACTGGGGCCAACGTCCTGACTTTC. Its translation is CASSKGGQGTGANVLTF.